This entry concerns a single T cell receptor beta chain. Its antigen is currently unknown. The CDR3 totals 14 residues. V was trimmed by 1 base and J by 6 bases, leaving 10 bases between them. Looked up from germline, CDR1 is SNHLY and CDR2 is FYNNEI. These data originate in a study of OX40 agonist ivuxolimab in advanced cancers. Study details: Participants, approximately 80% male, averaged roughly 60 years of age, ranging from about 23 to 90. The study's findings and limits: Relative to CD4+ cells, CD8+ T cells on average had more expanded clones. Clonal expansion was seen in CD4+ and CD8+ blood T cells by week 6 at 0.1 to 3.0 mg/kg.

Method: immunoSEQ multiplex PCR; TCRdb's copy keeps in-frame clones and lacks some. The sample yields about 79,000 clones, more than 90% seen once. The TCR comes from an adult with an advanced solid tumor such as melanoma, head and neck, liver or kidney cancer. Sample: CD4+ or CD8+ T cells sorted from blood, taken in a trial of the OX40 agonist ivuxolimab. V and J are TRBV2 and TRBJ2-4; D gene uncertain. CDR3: CASSEVGLLNIQYF. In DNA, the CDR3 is TGTGCCAGCAGTGAAGTAGGGTTGCTAAACATTCAGTACTTC.